The following is a T cell receptor beta chain sequence with its context. Its binding antigen is unknown. To determine HCMV serostatus, a commercial ELISA kit was used to detect HCMV-specific IgG in serum. Ficoll density gradient centrifugation was used to isolate peripheral blood mononuclear cells from blood. The data belong to a study of T cells expressing NK-cell markers (TCRdb year 2020). For the wider study: In sorted CD3+CD56+NKG2C+, CD3+CD56+NKG2C- and CD3+CD56-NKG2C+ T-cell subsets from several donors, TCR beta-chain repertoires were profiled. Of the eight sequenced donors, seven were found to be HCMV-seropositive and one was found to be HCMV-seronegative. Randomly selected healthy volunteers, three men and five women, were used as the eight sequenced donors. Libraries were sequenced as 2 x 150 bp reads on Illumina HiSeq 2000/2500, MiSeq or NextSeq.

TCRdb shows the sequencer as Illumina HiSeq 2000. The TCR beta cDNA libraries were made using 5'RACE template switching, a step that added both a universal primer site and unique molecular identifiers. Synthesis of cDNA was primed from the TCR beta constant segment and was followed by two consecutive PCR amplification steps. In the original analysis: MIGEC was used to demultiplex reads and group reads by UMI, and MiTCR was used to assemble and quantify clonotypes. To exclude erroneous sequences, any TCR cDNA sequence not supported by at least two reads was discarded. Downstream repertoire analysis used the tcR package, and clonotypes were matched across fractions by CDR3 nucleotide sequence plus V segment. VDJmatch was used to annotate antigen specificity against VDJdb, with one amino acid substitution allowed in CDR3. TCRdb reprocessed the raw reads; every CDR3 protein sequence is a single record, and DNA is not supplied. TCRdb, not the authors, supplied the V and J calls. The sample's records list some 110,000 distinct CDR3 sequences. Around 18% of the sample is held by the ten biggest clonotypes.

Beyond this particular receptor, the publication reports: In more than 5 donors, the dominant CD3+CD56+NKG2C+ clonotypes were found to rank among the top 10 CD8+ clonotypes and to make up about 1.0-7.0% of CD8+ T cells. It remained unclear whether the expanded NKG2C-expressing T cell clones were specific for HCMV antigens. Those dominant clonotypes were again the most abundant among CD3+CD56-NKG2C+ cells in a few donors, at roughly 28.3-65%.

Sequencing used blood T cells: a sorted CD56 or NKG2C T cell subset, CD4+ or CD8+ T cells, or bulk PBMC T cells (not recorded which). This TCR was sampled from a woman between 18 and 70 years old in good health.

CDR3 protein: CASSGPQLRTSYEQYF. This sequence uses TRBV28 and TRBJ2-7; TCRdb indicates TRBD2, and absent DNA this call remains unverified. Measured from the cysteine to the phenylalanine, the CDR3 is 16 residues long. Only the protein sequence is given. According to the germline V gene, CDR1 reads MDHEN and CDR2 reads SYDVKM.